The present T cell receptor (beta chain) was sequenced within a study of siplizumab effects on memory and regulatory T cells (dated by TCRdb to the late 2010s). General notes on the study: The study looked at the effect of siplizumab, an anti-CD2 antibody, on alloreactive T-cell subsets in allogeneic mixed lymphocyte reactions made from human PBMCs. Summary of the overall study and its limitations: Among mappable alloreactive CD4+ clones, the Treg-derived fraction averaged 68.8% with siplizumab versus around 27% in control reactions. The cumulative frequency of alloreactive sequences that could be traced back to unstimulated CD4+ memory T cells was significantly reduced by siplizumab. For roughly 75-95% of proliferating CD4+ or CD8+ clones, no naive or memory phenotype could be assigned. Whether proliferating Tregs from siplizumab cultures were suppressive was not functionally confirmed. Because sequences at frequencies below about 10^-5 were poorly captured, only a minor fraction of alloreactive clones could be mapped back to unstimulated subsets. Compared with memory T cells, unstimulated naive T cells appeared more diverse, and naive cells seemed to make a substantial contribution to the alloresponse.

Library method: the immunoSEQ multiplex PCR assay. The deep sequencing platform assayed some 98,000 TCR templates per sample. Genomic DNA extracted from sorted T cells was used for TCRbeta CDR3 sequencing. The published analysis was carried out like this. Clonal analysis of TCRbeta CDR3 data was done in the R programming language. Unstimulated samples were compared with post-reaction CFSE-low samples to define alloreactive CD4+ and CD8+ clones. By matching sequences to the repertoires of sorted unstimulated Treg and non-Treg cells, each alloreactive CD4+ clone was assigned a regulatory or non-regulatory origin. Held by TCRdb, this immuneACCESS table contains in-frame sequences only and omits some clones. Under half of the omission traces to an unresolved V gene where checked; the cause of the rest is unknown. That table supplies the V and J calls and clone size; D and trimming were determined from the DNA. Counted in this sample were 100,000 or so clones; 85% to 95% of them appeared once. The top ten clonotypes cover about 0.32% of the sample.

This clone was observed a single time. The specificity of this receptor is unknown. Base qualities are not at hand, and no much larger clone is one base apart. The cysteine opens and the phenylalanine closes a CDR3 of 17 amino acids. Of all the DNA, just the CDR3 is kept, 51 bases in frame from base 1. CDR1 and CDR2 are drawn from the germline V gene (reference sequence): GTSNPN, SVGIG. The trim is 0 bases for V and 0 bases for J, with a gap of 15 bases between the germline ends. Sorted unstimulated T cells and proliferating T cells recovered from mixed lymphocyte reactions were subjected to TCRbeta CDR3 sequencing. Fresh whole blood from fewer than twelve HLA-typed healthy donors was used to isolate PBMCs.

The chain is assembled from TRBV30 and TRBJ2-1; TRBD2 could be the D gene, as 6 bases match. The origin of this receptor is a human donor in good health. The specimen was CD4+ T cells sorted from blood. The CDR3 region reads CAWSVSRRGTSYNEQFF. In nucleotides, the sequence is TGTGCCTGGAGTGTAAGTCGGCGGGGAACCTCCTACAATGAGCAGTTCTTC.